Included here is one T cell receptor (beta chain) sequence, with context. This clone was observed a handful of times. What this receptor recognizes is not known. Nothing much larger sits one base from this clone, and base qualities are not available. The data are from a study of somatic mutations in T cells in chronic GVHD (dated by TCRdb to 2018 to 2021). Genomic DNA was isolated and then used for TCRbeta deep sequencing. The immunoSEQ assay, provided as a commercial service, was used for both TCRbeta CDR3 sequencing and the initial data processing. As for the authors' bioinformatics: Reads were demultiplexed, adapter and primer sequences removed, similar clones merged by frequency-ratio clustering, and V, D, J genes annotated with IMGT. The clones in this table, taken by TCRdb from immuneACCESS, are in-frame only. Not every clone is retained; where verified, under half of the shortfall comes from an unresolved V gene, and the cause of the rest is unknown. V and J calls and clone size are as listed in that table; D and trimming were resolved from the DNA. Across this sample there are around 13,000 clones, with over 65% seen only once. The ten largest clones take up roughly 32% of the sample.

For sorting, staining was performed with anti-CD3, anti-CD4, anti-CD8 and a Vbeta20 antibody from the IOTest Beta Mark kit on a FACSAria III, and a purity above 97% was achieved. Peripheral blood was collected in sodium heparin tubes and mononuclear cells were isolated by Ficoll-Paque PLUS density gradient centrifugation. Before TCRbeta deep sequencing, the CD4+ Vbeta20+, CD4+ Vbeta20-, and CD8+ T cell fractions were FACS-sorted. The germline V gene encodes CDR1 SGHTA and CDR2 FQGNSA. Reading from cysteine to phenylalanine, the CDR3 counts 15 amino acids. CDR3 DNA only is kept here, 45 bases in frame from base 1. The V and J ends are trimmed by 0 bases and 1 base, leaving 6 bases between them.

Sequenced: Vbeta20-negative CD4+ T cells from blood. Interpreted using the paper, the cell subset or site label stands for: CD4+ T cells sorted as TCR Vbeta20 negative by flow cytometry. This receptor chain uses TRBV7-2 and TRBJ2-2; there is no confident call for the D gene. The clonotype was recovered from a male patient in his fifties with chronic graft-versus-host disease. After a transplant, some of the T cells may come from the graft donor. The nucleotide sequence reads as follows: TGTGCCAGCAGCTTAGCTGGGCTGAACACCGGGGAGCTGTTTTTT. This translates into CASSLAGLNTGELFF.